This T cell receptor beta chain comes out of a study of blood T cells in healthy people across ages. Study-wide results and caveats: The authors considered diversity estimates from one million T cells to be underestimates.

This clonotype was detected a few times. What it binds is unknown. With a J-beta primer mix and a sample-barcoded 5' primer, a second PCR ran about 7 to 12 cycles. TCRdb fed the 5' RACE reads into MiXCR, producing one record per CDR3 protein. The data show about 1.8 million distinct CDR3 sequences, around half seen once. The V gene lost 2 bases and the J gene lost 6 bases, with 8 bases spanning the gap. Germline assignment: CDR1 MNHEY and CDR2 SMNVEV (reference sequence). The CDR3 is 12 residues long. This sequence was found in a woman aged 40 to 55 in good health. This rearrangement joins TRBV27 to TRBJ2-7, with D perhaps TRBD1 or TRBD2 (5 bases each). The sample comprised blood. As DNA, the CDR3 is TGTGCCAGCAGTTTACGGGGCTTCGAGCAGTACTTC. Translated: CASSLRGFEQYF.